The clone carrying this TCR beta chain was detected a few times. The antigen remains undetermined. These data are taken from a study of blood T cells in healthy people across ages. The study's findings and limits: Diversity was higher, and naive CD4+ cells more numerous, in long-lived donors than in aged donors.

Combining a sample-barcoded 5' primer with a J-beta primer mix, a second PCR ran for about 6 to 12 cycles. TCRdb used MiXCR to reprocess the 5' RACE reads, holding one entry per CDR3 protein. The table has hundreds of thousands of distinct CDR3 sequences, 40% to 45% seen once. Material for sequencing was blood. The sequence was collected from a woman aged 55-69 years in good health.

CDR3 region: CASSLGPGAYNEQYF. DNA of the CDR3: TGTGCCAGCAGCTTAGGACCGGGGGCCTACAATGAGCAGTACTTC. This sequence joins TRBV7-2 and TRBJ2-7; the D call may be TRBD1 or TRBD2 (6 bases each). The CDR3 covers 15 residues. Per germline, CDR1 SGHTA and CDR2 FQGNSA. The V gene lost 1 base and the J gene lost 7 bases, with 17 bases spanning the gap.